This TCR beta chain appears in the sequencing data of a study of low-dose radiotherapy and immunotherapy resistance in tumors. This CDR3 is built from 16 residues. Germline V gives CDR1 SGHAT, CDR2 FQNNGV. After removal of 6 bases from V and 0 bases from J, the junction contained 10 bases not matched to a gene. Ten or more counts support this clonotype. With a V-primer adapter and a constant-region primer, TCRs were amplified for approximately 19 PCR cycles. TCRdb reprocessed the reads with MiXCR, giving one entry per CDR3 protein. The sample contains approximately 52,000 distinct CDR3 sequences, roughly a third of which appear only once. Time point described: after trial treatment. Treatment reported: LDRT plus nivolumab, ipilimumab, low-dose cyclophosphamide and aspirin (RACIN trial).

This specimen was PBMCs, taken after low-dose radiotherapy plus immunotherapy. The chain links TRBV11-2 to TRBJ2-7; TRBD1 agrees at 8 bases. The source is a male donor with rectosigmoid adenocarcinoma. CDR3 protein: CASRPIRGQSSYEQYF. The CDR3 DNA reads TGTGCCAGCAGGCCAATCAGGGGGCAGAGCTCCTACGAGCAGTACTTC.